A selection of T cell receptor beta chains follows, all from one sample in a study of blood T cell repertoires in COVID-19. The table came from immunoSEQ multiplex PCR; TCRdb's copy has only in-frame clones and leaves some out. The table has more than 55,000 clones, around 87% seen once. Sample: peripheral blood. The source of these receptors is a man in his 60s with active or convalescent COVID-19. Both conserved end residues are trimmed from each CDR3. The order of the fields is J gene, V gene, CDR3 protein.

J gene: TRBJ2-7; V gene: TRBV14; CDR3 protein: ASSLSINSYEQY
J gene: TRBJ1-4; V gene: TRBV28; CDR3 protein: ASSPGQGHEKLF
J gene: TRBJ2-2; V gene: TRBV11-2; CDR3 protein: ASSLVSPGELF
J gene: TRBJ2-1; V gene: TRBV9; CDR3 protein: ASSVRLSSYNEQF
J gene: TRBJ1-1; V gene: TRBV25-1; CDR3 protein: ASSAQGNTEAF
J gene: TRBJ1-4; V gene: TRBV14; CDR3 protein: ASSHRWSATNEKLF
J gene: TRBJ1-5; V gene: TRBV28; CDR3 protein: ASIDDRGNQPQH
J gene: TRBJ2-2; V gene: TRBV9; CDR3 protein: ASSISGEGTGELF
J gene: TRBJ1-2; V gene: TRBV7-7; CDR3 protein: ASSFTGDGDYGYT
J gene: TRBJ2-1; V gene: TRBV7-3; CDR3 protein: ASSPQGQGEIEQF
J gene: TRBJ2-4; V gene: TRBV5-4; CDR3 protein: ASSLERFSGIQY
J gene: TRBJ1-5; V gene: TRBV19; CDR3 protein: ASSMNQNQPQH
J gene: TRBJ2-2; V gene: TRBV3-1/TRBV3-2; CDR3 protein: ASSQGRAGELF
J gene: TRBJ2-7; V gene: TRBV4-3; CDR3 protein: ASSRAMDIFYEQY
J gene: TRBJ1-6; V gene: TRBV27; CDR3 protein: ASSPGDRRNSPLH
J gene: TRBJ2-5; V gene: TRBV27; CDR3 protein: ASSKRGQGRQETQY
J gene: TRBJ2-1; V gene: TRBV2; CDR3 protein: ASSPDRDNEQF
J gene: TRBJ1-1; V gene: TRBV5-1; CDR3 protein: ASRTLSGDGLNTEAF
J gene: TRBJ1-2; V gene: TRBV3-1/TRBV3-2; CDR3 protein: ASSQAVRDYGYT
J gene: TRBJ1-5; V gene: TRBV19; CDR3 protein: ASSARILPGQRSNQPQH
J gene: TRBJ2-2; V gene: TRBV11-2; CDR3 protein: ASSLHVRGYTGELF
J gene: TRBJ1-4; V gene: TRBV21-1; CDR3 protein: ASRDRVSATNEKLF
J gene: TRBJ1-5; V gene: TRBV30; CDR3 protein: AWSGATGRYQPQH
J gene: TRBJ2-1; V gene: TRBV24-1; CDR3 protein: ATSANSYDREQF
J gene: TRBJ1-5; V gene: TRBV6-5; CDR3 protein: ASSSSRADQPQH
J gene: TRBJ2-2; V gene: TRBV3-1/TRBV3-2; CDR3 protein: ASSQDQGGTGELF
J gene: TRBJ2-4; V gene: TRBV3-1/TRBV3-2; CDR3 protein: ASSPKRQGSWTKNIQY
J gene: TRBJ2-2; V gene: TRBV27; CDR3 protein: ASSPFTNTGELF
J gene: TRBJ2-2; V gene: TRBV7-3; CDR3 protein: ASSRRGTGELF
J gene: TRBJ2-7; V gene: TRBV18; CDR3 protein: ASSPPGLADEQY
J gene: TRBJ2-2; V gene: TRBV6-6; CDR3 protein: ASSYRTSGVTGELF
J gene: TRBJ2-3; V gene: TRBV9; CDR3 protein: ASSSRTSQYGTDTQY
J gene: TRBJ2-7; V gene: TRBV15; CDR3 protein: ATSRDRGSGTGAYEQY
J gene: TRBJ2-7; V gene: TRBV6-6; CDR3 protein: ASRDRDYEQY
J gene: TRBJ2-5; V gene: TRBV28; CDR3 protein: ASSGQGAGEETQY
J gene: TRBJ2-7; V gene: TRBV18; CDR3 protein: ASSPGQGAHEQY
J gene: TRBJ2-7; V gene: TRBV6-5; CDR3 protein: ASSYSYTGGYEQY
J gene: TRBJ1-1; V gene: TRBV11-2; CDR3 protein: ASSLGLTANTEAF
J gene: TRBJ2-4; V gene: TRBV3-1/TRBV3-2; CDR3 protein: ASSQDRASGKNIQY
J gene: TRBJ1-4; V gene: TRBV18; CDR3 protein: ASSLQGLATNEKLF
J gene: TRBJ2-4; V gene: TRBV6-1; CDR3 protein: ASSEQGRGQAKNIQY
J gene: TRBJ2-5; V gene: TRBV7-3; CDR3 protein: ASSFGTGGETQY
J gene: TRBJ1-1; V gene: TRBV5-5; CDR3 protein: ASSLEVRQGEAF
J gene: TRBJ2-7; V gene: TRBV6-2/TRBV6-3; CDR3 protein: ASSRSGYSYEQY
J gene: TRBJ1-1; V gene: TRBV19; CDR3 protein: ASRSSGGRTEAF
J gene: TRBJ1-3; V gene: TRBV9; CDR3 protein: ASSVRGTGTDRSGNTIY
J gene: TRBJ1-1; V gene: TRBV7-9; CDR3 protein: ASTDTGTTEAF
J gene: TRBJ1-3; V gene: TRBV27; CDR3 protein: ASWDRAGNTIY
J gene: TRBJ1-4; V gene: TRBV29-1; CDR3 protein: SVKRTGNEKLF
J gene: TRBJ2-1; V gene: TRBV2; CDR3 protein: ASSEIPDSGGAEQF
J gene: TRBJ2-3; V gene: TRBV19; CDR3 protein: ASSRSGGGSSDTQY
J gene: TRBJ1-1; V gene: TRBV19; CDR3 protein: ASSTPRRGGGTEAF
J gene: TRBJ1-2; V gene: TRBV5-1; CDR3 protein: ASSLTGEWGYT
J gene: TRBJ1-1; V gene: TRBV19; CDR3 protein: ASRGTNTEAF
J gene: TRBJ1-4; V gene: TRBV15; CDR3 protein: ATSRQTGNEKLF